A selection of T cell receptor beta chains follows, all from one sample in a study of T-cell reconstitution after alpha-beta-depleted transplantation in children. Via MiXCR, TCRdb re-called the PCR reads, giving one row per CDR3 protein. This table has 360,000 or so distinct CDR3 sequences, around 20% appearing once. Sequencing used PBMCs from the stem cell graft donor, obtained from the stem cell graft. These TCRs come from a human donor who donated a stem cell graft to a child with acute myeloid leukemia. Both conserved end residues are part of each CDR3. The order of the fields is J gene, V gene, CDR3 protein.

>TRBJ2-2|TRBV12-3/TRBV12-4
CASRTTGANTGELFF
>TRBJ1-1|TRBV4-2
CASSQGGQGAGAFF
>TRBJ2-7|TRBV20-1
CSAQPRDRVYEQYF
>TRBJ2-3|TRBV24-1
CATSDTRDWGTDTQYF
>TRBJ2-3|TRBV29-1
CSVAGVVTDTQYF
>TRBJ2-2|TRBV10-3
CAISRAGEGTGELFF
>TRBJ2-5|TRBV3-1
CASSQVLETQYF
>TRBJ2-5|TRBV12-3/TRBV12-4
CASSFDGKVQETQYF
>TRBJ2-7|TRBV28
CASSPTPDRVYEQYF
>TRBJ2-5|TRBV20-1
CSASRSQETQYF
>TRBJ1-1|TRBV29-1
CSVEREATIGAFF
>TRBJ2-5|TRBV6-5
CASSYSGTSGKETQYF
>TRBJ2-6|TRBV18
CASSPRTGTVSGANVLTF
>TRBJ2-7|TRBV24-1
CATSERLAQPYEQYF
>TRBJ2-7|TRBV11-2
CASTRLAVSYEQYF
>TRBJ2-2|TRBV6-1
CASSEDSGGTGELFF
>TRBJ2-7|TRBV28
CASSGGAGAWYF
>TRBJ2-7|TRBV6-1
CASQRRGEGYEQYF
>TRBJ2-3|TRBV20-1
CSAKDSASTDTQYF
>TRBJ2-7|TRBV20-1
CSARDEYGRTYEQYF
>TRBJ1-2|TRBV5-1
CASSPEGVAYGYTF
>TRBJ2-1|TRBV12-3/TRBV12-4
CASSLGDNYNEQFF
>TRBJ2-2|TRBV4-1
CASSHRDRGMFF
>TRBJ2-7|TRBV28
CASSPLASGRLIHEQYF
>TRBJ2-2|TRBV12-3/TRBV12-4
CASSVLLRELFF
>TRBJ2-7|TRBV20-1
CSASGAGNESSYEQYF
>TRBJ2-3|TRBV7-2
CASSFRDRRFTDTQYF
>TRBJ1-4|TRBV10-3
CAISETWTGGGEKLFF
>TRBJ2-1|TRBV4-2
CASSQDGSAGGRNEQFF
>TRBJ2-7|TRBV27
CASSLKGRNYEQYF
>TRBJ2-1|TRBV25-1
CASSAPGTSGRSSYNEQFF
>TRBJ2-7|TRBV12-3/TRBV12-4
CASSLEGVGRNEQYF
>TRBJ1-1|TRBV20-1
CSAMASWDTEAFF
>TRBJ2-4|TRBV12-3/TRBV12-4
CASSLSRENIQYF
>TRBJ2-1|TRBV7-3
CASSLTAQQVYNEQFF
>TRBJ2-7|TRBV27
CASSYRRVAGAGEQYF
>TRBJ2-1|TRBV29-1
CSVDPSGRPHLGDEQFF
>TRBJ2-1|TRBV4-1
CASSQKSGRSYNEQFF
>TRBJ2-3|TRBV10-3
CAISDLTSGRADTQYF
>TRBJ1-1|TRBV28
CASSFHGQPKAFF
>TRBJ2-7|TRBV5-6
CASSFTGDPSYEQYF
>TRBJ1-2|TRBV4-2
CASSQDPDGYTF
>TRBJ2-6|TRBV29-1
CSASSLSGANVLTF
>TRBJ1-3|TRBV6-5
CASSYSALSGNTIYF
>TRBJ2-7|TRBV5-6
CASSLRFHEQYF
>TRBJ2-1|TRBV5-1
CASSLARGTYNEQFF
>TRBJ2-2|TRBV5-5
CASRKAVRVLDTGELFF
>TRBJ2-3|TRBV7-2
CASSLAFRAGADTQYF
>TRBJ2-1|TRBV29-1
CSVDRGRYNEQFF
>TRBJ2-7|TRBV12-3/TRBV12-4
CASSLSPYSAGVREQYF
>TRBJ1-2|TRBV20-1
CSAIQDKAIGYGYAF
>TRBJ2-5|TRBV12-3/TRBV12-4
CASSLSRLGFQETQYF